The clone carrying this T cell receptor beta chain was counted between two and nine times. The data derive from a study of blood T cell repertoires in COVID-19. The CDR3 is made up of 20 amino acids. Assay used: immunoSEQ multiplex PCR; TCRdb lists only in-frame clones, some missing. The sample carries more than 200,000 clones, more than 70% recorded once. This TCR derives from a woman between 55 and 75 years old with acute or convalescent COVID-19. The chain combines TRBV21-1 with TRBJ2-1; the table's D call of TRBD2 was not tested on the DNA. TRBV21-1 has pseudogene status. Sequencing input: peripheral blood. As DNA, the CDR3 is TGTGCCAGCAGCAAAGGAAGGGCTAGCGGGCTTCCGTCCTCCTACAATGAGCAGTTCTTC. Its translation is CASSKGRASGLPSSYNEQFF.